The TCR beta chain under discussion was sequenced for a study of radiation and T cells in renal cell carcinoma. Study at large: Nephrectomy followed 15 Gy stereotactic body radiation by 4 weeks. General study results and limits: In blood, top tumor clones expanded by 2 weeks, shrinking by 4.

The time point was: baseline pretreatment blood. Treatment of the sample: 15 Gy SBRT to primary tumor, nephrectomy 4 weeks later. Radiation-treated patients gave blood at baseline, week 2 and week 4. Clear cell pathology was present in this patient's renal cell carcinoma. As regards this clone: The target antigen is unknown.

Here immunoSEQ multiplex PCR was the method, and the copy in TCRdb shows in-frame clones only, minus some. The data show some 110,000 clones, roughly 80% seen once. This CDR3 is built from 13 residues. CDR1 and CDR2 from the germline V gene are SGHTA and FQGNSA. The germline V and J ends were trimmed by 3 bases and 4 bases, with 9 bases remaining between them. The TCR sequence derives from a woman aged 55-75 years with renal cell carcinoma. Material: blood, obtained from a patient whose treatment included radiotherapy and nephrectomy. The chain couples TRBV7-2 to TRBJ1-1; perhaps TRBD1 as D (5 bases). CDR3 nucleotides: TGTGCCAGCAGCTTGGGGGTCACCACTGAAGCTTTCTTT. Amino acid sequence: CASSLGVTTEAFF.